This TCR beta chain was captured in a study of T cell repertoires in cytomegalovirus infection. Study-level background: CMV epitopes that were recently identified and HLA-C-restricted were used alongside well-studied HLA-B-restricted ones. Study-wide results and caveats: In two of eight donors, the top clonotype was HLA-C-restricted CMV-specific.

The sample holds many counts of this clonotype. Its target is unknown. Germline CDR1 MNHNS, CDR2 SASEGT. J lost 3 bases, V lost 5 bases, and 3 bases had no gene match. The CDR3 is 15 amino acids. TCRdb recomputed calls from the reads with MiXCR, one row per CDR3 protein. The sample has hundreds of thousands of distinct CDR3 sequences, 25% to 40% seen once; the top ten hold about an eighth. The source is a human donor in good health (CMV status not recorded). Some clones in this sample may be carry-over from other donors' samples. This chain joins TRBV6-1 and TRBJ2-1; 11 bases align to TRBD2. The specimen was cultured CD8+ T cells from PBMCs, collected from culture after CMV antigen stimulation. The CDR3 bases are TGTGCCAGCAGTTTAGCGGGGGGGAACTACAATGAGCAGTTCTTC. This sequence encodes CASSLAGGNYNEQFF.